The clone carrying this T cell receptor (beta chain) came up many times. The antigen is unknown. These data are taken from a study of identical twins. Study-wide results and caveats: For monozygotic twins, models underestimated out-of-frame TCR alpha sharing. Reduced insertions were recorded for abundant cord blood beta clonotypes, with no such pattern in memory repertoires. Some out-of-frame alpha sequences were shared by twins, and these showed excess low generation probability.

Unique molecular identifiers were present on the cDNA, and a universal primer site came from template switching. TCRdb fed the 5' RACE reads into MiXCR, producing one record per CDR3 protein. Here the sample spans about 920,000 distinct CDR3 sequences, approximately 13% being singletons. CDR3 length equals 12 residues. The V end was cut by 3 bases, the J end by 3 bases, with 9 bases between. Germline lookup yields CDR1 DFQATT and CDR2 SNEGSKA (reference sequence). These same records also appear under a second study, on yellow fever vaccine responses in identical twins.

Source material: PBMCs. The rearrangement links TRBV20-1 to TRBJ2-7; D gene uncertain. This clonotype was sampled from a young woman in good health. Here the CDR3 DNA reads TGCAGTGCTAGGACAAATGGCTACGAGCAGTACTTC. This gives the protein CSARTNGYEQYF.